Listed here is a single T cell receptor beta chain. The conserved phenylalanine or tryptophan is not found at the CDR3 terminus, so this likely reflects a read error. Sequencing libraries for TCR beta were prepared with iRepertoire HTBI primers and Arm-PCR of CDR3 regions. A single record per CDR3 protein comes from TCRdb applying MiXCR to the multiplex PCR reads. Of roughly 510,000 distinct CDR3 sequences listed, 15% to 20% were seen once; the top ten hold about 12%. The data stem from a study of regulatory T cells in long-lasting Graves disease. Study summary: Antithyroid drug intake by newly diagnosed Graves' patients had lasted under 3 months.

Stated time point: newly diagnosed GD, antithyroid drugs for less than 3 months. PBMC RNA served as the TCR library source. These same records also appear under a second study, on T cells in Graves' hyperthyroidism and ophthalmopathy. This second study notes: Participants, patients aged 18 to 65, had newly diagnosed hyperthyroidism with a duration under 2 months.

The source of this sequence is a man younger than 35 with Graves disease. The material sequenced was peripheral blood mononuclear cells (PBMCs), taken at new diagnosis, from a patient treated with antithyroid drugs.

The CDR3 sequence: CASSELGAGGMNTEAFL. CDR3 bases: TGTGCCAGCAGTGAACTAGGGGCAGGGGGCATGAACACTGAAGCTTTCCTT. The chain is built from TRBV25-1 and TRBJ1-1; 8 nucleotides line up with TRBD1. J was trimmed by 0 bases and V by 2 bases; bases with no gene match: 8. Germline loops: CDR1 MGHDK, CDR2 SYGVNS. The CDR3 runs 17 residues.